This record covers a single T cell receptor beta chain. The authors reverse transcribed about 0.5 to 1 ug RNA with random hexamers. Via MiXCR, TCRdb re-called the immunoSEQ multiplex PCR reads, giving one row per CDR3 protein. The sample consists of 330,000 or so distinct CDR3 sequences, around 85% of them appearing once. This sample was included in a study of CD8 T cells in Susac syndrome. This CDR3 spans 16 amino acids. The V gene's germline CDR1 is MNHEY and CDR2 SMNVEV (reference sequence). The V and J ends lost 5 bases and 0 bases respectively, with 11 bases between them. The specimen sequenced was CD8+ T cells from PBMCs. This sequence originates from a human donor with multiple sclerosis. This chain uses TRBV27 with TRBJ2-6; D is uncertain. CDR3 sequence: CASSRMDGSGANVLTF. CDR3 sequence (DNA): TGTGCCAGCAGTCGTATGGACGGCTCTGGGGCCAACGTCCTGACTTTC.